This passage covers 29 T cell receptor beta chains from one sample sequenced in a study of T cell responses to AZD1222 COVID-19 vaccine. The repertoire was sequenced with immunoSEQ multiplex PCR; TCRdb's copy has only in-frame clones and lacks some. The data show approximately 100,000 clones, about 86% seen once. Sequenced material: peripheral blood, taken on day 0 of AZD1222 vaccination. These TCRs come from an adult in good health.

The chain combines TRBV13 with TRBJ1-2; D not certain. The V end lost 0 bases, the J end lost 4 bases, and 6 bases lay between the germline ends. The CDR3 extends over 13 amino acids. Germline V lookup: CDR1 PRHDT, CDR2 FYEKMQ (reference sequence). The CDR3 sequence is CASSLGGFYGYTF. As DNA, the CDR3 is TGTGCCAGCAGCTTAGGGGGATTCTATGGCTACACCTTC.

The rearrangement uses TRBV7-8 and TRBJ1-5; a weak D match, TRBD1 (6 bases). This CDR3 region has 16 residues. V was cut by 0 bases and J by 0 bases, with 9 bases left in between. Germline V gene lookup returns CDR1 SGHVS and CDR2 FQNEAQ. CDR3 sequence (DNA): TGTGCCAGCAGCTTAGCGAGAGGGGGTAGCAATCAGCCCCAGCATTTT. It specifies CASSLARGGSNQPQHF.

The CDR3 reads CASPPGLAEHLRPYNEQFF. For the CDR3, the DNA is TGTGCCAGTCCCCCGGGACTAGCGGAACATCTTCGTCCCTACAATGAGCAGTTCTTC. The rearrangement joins TRBV7-8 to TRBJ2-1, with 11 bases lining up with TRBD2. The CDR3 spans 19 residues. Germline V lookup: CDR1 SGHVS, CDR2 FQNEAQ. The ends lost 9 bases at V and 2 bases at J; junction bases unmatched: 18.

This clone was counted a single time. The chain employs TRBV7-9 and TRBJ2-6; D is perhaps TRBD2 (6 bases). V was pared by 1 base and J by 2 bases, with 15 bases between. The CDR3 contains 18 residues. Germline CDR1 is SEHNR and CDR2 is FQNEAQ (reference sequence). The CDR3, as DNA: TGTGCCAGCAGCTTAGGCAGGGACTCCTACACTGGGGCCAACGTCCTGACTTTC. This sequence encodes CASSLGRDSYTGANVLTF. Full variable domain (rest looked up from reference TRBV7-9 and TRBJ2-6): DTGVSQNPRHKITKRGQNVTFRCDPISEHNRLYWYRQTLGQGPEFLTYFQNEAQLEKSRLLSDRFSAERPKGSFSTLEIQRTEQGDSAMYLCASSLGRDSYTGANVLTFGAGSRLTVL.

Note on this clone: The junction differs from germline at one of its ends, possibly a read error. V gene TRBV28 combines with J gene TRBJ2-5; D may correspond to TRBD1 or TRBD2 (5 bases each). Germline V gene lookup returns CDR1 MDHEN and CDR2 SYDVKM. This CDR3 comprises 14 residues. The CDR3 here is CASSIWDEGETQYF. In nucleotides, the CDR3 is TGTGCCAGCAGTATATGGGACGAAGGGGAGACCCAGTACTTC. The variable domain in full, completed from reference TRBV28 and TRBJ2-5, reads DVKVTQSSRYLVKRTGEKVFLECVQDMDHENMFWYRQDPGLGLRLIYFSYDVKMKEKGDIPEGYSVSREKKERFSLILESASTNQTSMYLCASSIWDEGETQYFGPGTRLLVL.

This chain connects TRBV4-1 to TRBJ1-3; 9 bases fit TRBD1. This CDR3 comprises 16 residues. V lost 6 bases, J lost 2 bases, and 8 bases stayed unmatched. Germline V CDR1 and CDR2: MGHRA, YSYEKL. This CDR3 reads CASRSFGTGTGNTIYF. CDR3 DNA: TGCGCCAGCAGGAGCTTCGGGACAGGGACTGGAAACACCATATATTTT.

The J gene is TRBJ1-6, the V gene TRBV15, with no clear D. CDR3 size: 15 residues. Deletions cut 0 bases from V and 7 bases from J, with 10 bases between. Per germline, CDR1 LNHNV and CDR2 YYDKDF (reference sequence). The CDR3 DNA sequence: TGTGCCACCAGCAGAGATTGGGTATCGAATTCACCCCTCCACTTT. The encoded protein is CATSRDWVSNSPLHF.

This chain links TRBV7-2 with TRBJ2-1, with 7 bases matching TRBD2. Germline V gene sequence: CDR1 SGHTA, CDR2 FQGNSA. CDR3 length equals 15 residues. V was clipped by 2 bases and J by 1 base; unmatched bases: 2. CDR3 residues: CASSLRSGSYNEQFF. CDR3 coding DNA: TGTGCCAGCAGCTTACGTAGCGGGTCCTACAATGAGCAGTTCTTC.

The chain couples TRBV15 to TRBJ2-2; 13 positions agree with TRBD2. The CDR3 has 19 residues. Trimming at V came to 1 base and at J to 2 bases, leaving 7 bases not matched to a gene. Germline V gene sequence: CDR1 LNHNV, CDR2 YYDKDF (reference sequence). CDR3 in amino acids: CATSRGRSGLAGNTGELFF. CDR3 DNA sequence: TGTGCCACCAGCAGAGGCCGATCGGGACTAGCGGGAAACACCGGGGAGCTGTTTTTT. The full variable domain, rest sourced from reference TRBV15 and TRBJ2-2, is DAMVIQNPRYQVTQFGKPVTLSCSQTLNHNVMYWYQQKSSQAPKLLFHYYDKDFNNEADTPDNFQSRRPNTSFCFLDIRSPGLGDTAMYLCATSRGRSGLAGNTGELFFGEGSRLTVL.

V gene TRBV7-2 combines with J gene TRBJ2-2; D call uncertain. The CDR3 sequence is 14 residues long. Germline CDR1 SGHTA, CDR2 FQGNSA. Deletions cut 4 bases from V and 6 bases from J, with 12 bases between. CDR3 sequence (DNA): TGTGCCAGCAGCTCCCCTCCTCGGCCCGGGGAGCTGTTTTTT. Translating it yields CASSSPPRPGELFF.

CDR3 in amino acids: CASSPTGGGPGGYTF. The CDR3 region has the DNA TGTGCCAGCAGCCCCACAGGGGGTGGCCCCGGTGGCTACACCTTC. The chain uses TRBV7-2 and TRBJ1-2; 8 positions agree with TRBD1. CDR3 length: 15 residues. Germline values: CDR1 SGHTA, CDR2 FQGNSA. With 5 bases clipped from V and 7 bases from J, the junction kept 12 bases outside the gene matches. The whole variable domain, remainder taken from reference TRBV7-2 and TRBJ1-2, is GAGVSQSPSNKVTEKGKDVELRCDPISGHTALYWYRQSLGQGLEFLIYFQGNSAPDKSGLPSDRFSAERTGGSVSTLTIQRTQQEDSAVYLCASSPTGGGPGGYTFGSGTRLTVV.

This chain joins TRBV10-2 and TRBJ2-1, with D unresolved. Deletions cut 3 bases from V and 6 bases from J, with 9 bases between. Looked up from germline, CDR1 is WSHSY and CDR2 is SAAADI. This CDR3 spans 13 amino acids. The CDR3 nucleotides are TGCGCCAGCAGTGATGATGGCCGCAATGAGCAGTTCTTC. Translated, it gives CASSDDGRNEQFF.

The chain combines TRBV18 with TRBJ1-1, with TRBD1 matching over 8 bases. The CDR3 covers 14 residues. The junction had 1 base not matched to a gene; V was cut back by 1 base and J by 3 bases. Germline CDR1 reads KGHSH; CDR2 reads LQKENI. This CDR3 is CASSPQTGDTEAFF. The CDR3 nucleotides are TGTGCCAGCTCACCACAGACAGGGGACACTGAAGCTTTCTTT. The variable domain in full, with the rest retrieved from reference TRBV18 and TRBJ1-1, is NAGVMQNPRHLVRRRGQEARLRCSPMKGHSHVYWYRQLPEEGLKFMVYLQKENIIDESGMPKERFSAEFPKEGPSILRIQQVVRGDSAAYFCASSPQTGDTEAFFGQGTRLTVV.

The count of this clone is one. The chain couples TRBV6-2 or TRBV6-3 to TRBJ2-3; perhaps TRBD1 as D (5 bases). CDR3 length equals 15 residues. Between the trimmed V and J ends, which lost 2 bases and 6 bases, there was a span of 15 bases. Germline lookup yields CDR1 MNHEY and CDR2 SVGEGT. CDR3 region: CASSYEARKGDTQYF. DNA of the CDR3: TGTGCCAGCAGTTACGAGGCTCGAAAGGGGGATACGCAGTATTTT.

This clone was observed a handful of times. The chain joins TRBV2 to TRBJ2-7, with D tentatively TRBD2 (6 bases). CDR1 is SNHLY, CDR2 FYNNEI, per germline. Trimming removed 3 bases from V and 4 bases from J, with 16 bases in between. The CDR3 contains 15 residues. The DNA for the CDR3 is TGTGCCAGCAGTGATGCGGGGCAGGGTGGGTACGAGCAGTACTTC. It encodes CASSDAGQGGYEQYF. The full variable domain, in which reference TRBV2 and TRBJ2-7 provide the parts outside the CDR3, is EPEVTQTPSHQVTQMGQEVILRCVPISNHLYFYWYRQILGQKVEFLVSFYNNEISEKSEIFDDQFSVERPDGSNFTLKIRSTKLEDSAMYFCASSDAGQGGYEQYFGPGTRLTVT.

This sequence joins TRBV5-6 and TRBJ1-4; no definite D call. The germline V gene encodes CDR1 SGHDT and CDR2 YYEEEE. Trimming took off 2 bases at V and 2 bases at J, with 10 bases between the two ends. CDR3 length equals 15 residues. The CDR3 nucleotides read TGTGCCAGCAGCTTTCCAGGAACCACTAATGAAAAACTGTTTTTT. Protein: CASSFPGTTNEKLFF.

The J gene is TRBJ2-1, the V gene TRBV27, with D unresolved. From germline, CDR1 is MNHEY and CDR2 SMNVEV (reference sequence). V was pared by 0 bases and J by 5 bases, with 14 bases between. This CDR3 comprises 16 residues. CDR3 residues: CASSLSGLVINNEQFF. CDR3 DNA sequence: TGTGCCAGCAGTTTATCGGGTCTCGTAATCAACAATGAGCAGTTCTTC.

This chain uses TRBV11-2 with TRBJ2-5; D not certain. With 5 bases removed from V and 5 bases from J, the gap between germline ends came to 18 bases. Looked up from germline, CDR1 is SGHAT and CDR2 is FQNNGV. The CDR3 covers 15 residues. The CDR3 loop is CASSPGQGLLETQYF. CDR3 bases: TGTGCCAGCAGCCCCGGGCAAGGCCTATTGGAGACCCAGTACTTC.

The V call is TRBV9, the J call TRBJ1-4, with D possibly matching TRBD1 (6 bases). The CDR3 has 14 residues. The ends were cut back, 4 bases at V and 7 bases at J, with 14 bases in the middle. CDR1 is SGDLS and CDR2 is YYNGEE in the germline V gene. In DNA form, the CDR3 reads TGTGCCAGCAGCTCAGGGGTAAACGGTGAAAAACTGTTTTTT. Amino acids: CASSSGVNGEKLFF. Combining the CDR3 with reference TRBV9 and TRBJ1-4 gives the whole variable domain DSGVTQTPKHLITATGQRVTLRCSPRSGDLSVYWYQQSLDQGLQFLIQYYNGEERAKGNILERFSAQQFPDLHSELNLSSLELGDSALYFCASSSGVNGEKLFFGSGTQLSVL.

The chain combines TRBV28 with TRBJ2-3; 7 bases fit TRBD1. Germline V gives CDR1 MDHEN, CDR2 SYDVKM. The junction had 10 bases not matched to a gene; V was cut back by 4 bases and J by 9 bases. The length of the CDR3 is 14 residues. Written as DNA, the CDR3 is TGTGCCAGCAGTTCCCGGACAGGAAGGGAGACGCAGTATTTT. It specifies CASSSRTGRETQYF.

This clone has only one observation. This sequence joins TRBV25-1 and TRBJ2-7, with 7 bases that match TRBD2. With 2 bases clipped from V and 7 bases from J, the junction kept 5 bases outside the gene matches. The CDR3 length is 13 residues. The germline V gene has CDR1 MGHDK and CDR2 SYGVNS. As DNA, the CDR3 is TGTGCCAGCAGTGAAGCCGGGGGAGGGGAGCAGTACTTC. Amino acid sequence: CASSEAGGGEQYF.

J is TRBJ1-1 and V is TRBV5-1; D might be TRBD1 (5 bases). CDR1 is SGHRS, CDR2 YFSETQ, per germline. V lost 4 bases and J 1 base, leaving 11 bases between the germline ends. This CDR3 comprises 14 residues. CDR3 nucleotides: TGCGCCAGCAGCCCGACCCAGGGGAACACTGAAGCTTTCTTT. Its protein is CASSPTQGNTEAFF.

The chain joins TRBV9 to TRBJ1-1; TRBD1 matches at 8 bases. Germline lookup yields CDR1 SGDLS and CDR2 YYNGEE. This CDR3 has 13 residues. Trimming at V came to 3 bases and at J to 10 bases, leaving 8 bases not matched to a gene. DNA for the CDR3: TGTGCCAGCAGCGCGTTATCGGACAGGGCAGCTTTCTTT. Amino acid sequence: CASSALSDRAAFF.

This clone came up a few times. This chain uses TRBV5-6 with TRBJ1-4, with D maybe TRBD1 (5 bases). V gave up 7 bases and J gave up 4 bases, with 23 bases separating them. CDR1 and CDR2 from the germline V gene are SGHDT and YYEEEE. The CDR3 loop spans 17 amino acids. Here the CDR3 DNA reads TGTGCCAGCTCGGGGCAGGGATGGGGGAGGCATAATGAAAAACTGTTTTTT. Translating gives CASSGQGWGRHNEKLFF. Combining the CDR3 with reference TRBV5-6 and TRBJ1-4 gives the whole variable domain DAGVTQSPTHLIKTRGQQVTLRCSPKSGHDTVSWYQQALGQGPQFIFQYYEEEERQRGNFPDRFSGHQFPNYSSELNVNALLLGDSALYLCASSGQGWGRHNEKLFFGSGTQLSVL.

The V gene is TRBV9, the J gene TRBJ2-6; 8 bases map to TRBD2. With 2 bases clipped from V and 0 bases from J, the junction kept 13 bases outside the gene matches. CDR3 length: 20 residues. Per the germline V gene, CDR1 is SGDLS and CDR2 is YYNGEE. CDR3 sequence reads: CASSVGLDRKQNSGANVLTF. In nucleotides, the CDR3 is TGTGCCAGCAGCGTGGGACTAGACAGAAAACAAAACTCTGGGGCCAACGTCCTGACTTTC.

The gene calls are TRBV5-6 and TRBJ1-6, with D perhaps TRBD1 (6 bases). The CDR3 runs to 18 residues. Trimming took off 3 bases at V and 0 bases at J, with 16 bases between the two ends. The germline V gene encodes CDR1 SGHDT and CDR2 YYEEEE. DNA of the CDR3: TGTGCCAGCAGCTCTCAGGGACAACCGAGCTCCTATAATTCACCCCTCCACTTT. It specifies CASSSQGQPSSYNSPLHF.

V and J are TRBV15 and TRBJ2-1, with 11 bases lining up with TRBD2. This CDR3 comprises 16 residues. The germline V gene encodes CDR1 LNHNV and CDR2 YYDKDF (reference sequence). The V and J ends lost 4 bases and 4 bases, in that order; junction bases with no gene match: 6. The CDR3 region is CATSKGGTSGYNEQFF. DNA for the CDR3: TGTGCCACCAGCAAAGGCGGGACTAGCGGTTACAATGAGCAGTTCTTC.

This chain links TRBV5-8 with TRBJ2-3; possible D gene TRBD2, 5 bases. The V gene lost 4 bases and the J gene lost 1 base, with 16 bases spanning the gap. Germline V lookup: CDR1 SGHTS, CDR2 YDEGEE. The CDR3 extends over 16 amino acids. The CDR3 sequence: CASSPAGLPGTDTQYF. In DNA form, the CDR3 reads TGTGCCAGCAGCCCGGCGGGCCTGCCCGGCACAGATACGCAGTATTTT.

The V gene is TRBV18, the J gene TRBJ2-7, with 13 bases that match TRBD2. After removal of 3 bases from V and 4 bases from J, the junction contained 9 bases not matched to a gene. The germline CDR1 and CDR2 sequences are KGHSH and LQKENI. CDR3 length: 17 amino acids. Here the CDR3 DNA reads TGTGCCAGCTCACCCCGGACTAGCGGGAGCTTTTCATACGAGCAGTACTTC. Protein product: CASSPRTSGSFSYEQYF.